One and the same sample provided the 23 T cell receptor beta chains below, sequenced in a study of T cells in Graves' hyperthyroidism and ophthalmopathy. RNA transcripts were the template for amplifying TCR beta CDR3 regions. The TCR CDR3 first-round RT-PCR relied on the HTBI primer set. Each CDR3 protein is one row after TCRdb ran MiXCR on the multiplex PCR reads. Of hundreds of thousands of distinct CDR3 sequences in the sample, about 14% were seen once. Sequencing used blood. Receptors were obtained from a woman in her thirties or forties with Graves' ophthalmopathy.

This clonotype was picked up many times. The chain recombines TRBV6-1 with TRBJ2-5; TRBD1 agrees at 7 bases. The V and J ends lost 6 bases and 0 bases, in that order; junction bases with no gene match: 10. The CDR3 spans 16 residues. Germline V CDR1 and CDR2: MNHNS, SASEGT. The CDR3 is CASSQGVRRYQETQYF. The CDR3 nucleotides are TGTGCCAGCAGCCAGGGGGTGAGGAGGTACCAAGAGACCCAGTACTTC.

This clonotype was seen repeatedly, ten times or more. Sequence at one end of the junction differs from germline and may be a read error. The CDR3 is CASSQGVDTEAFF. CDR3 nucleotide sequence: TGTGCCAGCAGTCAGGGTGTTGACACTGAAGCTTTCTTT. This chain uses TRBV4-1 with TRBJ1-1; a weak D match, TRBD1 (5 bases). Germline values: CDR1 MGHRA, CDR2 YSYEKL. This CDR3 comprises 13 residues.

This clonotype has at least ten counts. This chain joins TRBV28 and TRBJ2-7, with 9 bases lining up with TRBD2. Germline V gene data show CDR1 as MDHEN and CDR2 as SYDVKM. CDR3 length: 14 residues. J gave up 5 bases and V 6 bases, and 8 bases lay outside the gene matches. The CDR3 loop reads CASRGGLAFDEQYF. In DNA form, the CDR3 reads TGTGCCAGCAGAGGCGGACTAGCGTTCGACGAGCAGTACTTC.

This clonotype was counted ten times or more. The chain recombines TRBV6-5 with TRBJ2-5; D uncertain. Germline V gene data show CDR1 as MNHEY and CDR2 as SVGAGI. The V gene lost 0 bases and the J gene lost 3 bases, with 8 bases spanning the gap. The CDR3 runs 14 residues. CDR3: CASSYSWGKETQYF. DNA of the CDR3: TGTGCCAGCAGTTACTCTTGGGGAAAAGAGACCCAGTACTTC.

This clonotype appeared a few times. The CDR3 protein is CASSYSYQETQYF. CDR3 DNA sequence: TGTGCCAGCAGTTACTCGTACCAAGAGACCCAGTACTTC. The chain employs TRBV6-5 and TRBJ2-5; D call uncertain. Germline-derived CDR1 and CDR2 are MNHEY and SVGAGI. V was pared by 0 bases and J by 0 bases, with 2 bases between. There are 13 residues in the CDR3.

This clonotype was counted many times. The chain combines TRBV10-3 with TRBJ1-1, with 7 bases that match TRBD1. The trim removed 2 bases at V and 3 bases at J, leaving 6 bases unmatched. Germline CDR1 and CDR2: ENHRY and SYGVKD. CDR3 length: 15 amino acids. The CDR3 region is CAISEGSGGHTEAFF. The CDR3 nucleotides are TGTGCCATCAGTGAGGGTTCAGGGGGTCACACTGAAGCTTTCTTT.

This clonotype has at least ten counts. This chain uses TRBV6-5 with TRBJ1-2; 9 bases align to TRBD1. CDR3 length: 12 residues. V lost 9 bases to trimming and J lost 5 bases; unmatched junction nucleotides: 4. CDR1 and CDR2 (germline): MNHEY, SVGAGI. The CDR3 reads CASLGQGYGYTF. The CDR3 DNA is TGTGCCAGTCTTGGACAGGGGTATGGCTACACCTTC.

This clonotype was seen once. J is TRBJ2-2 and V is TRBV6-2 or TRBV6-3; 14 bases match TRBD2. CDR3 length equals 19 residues. V shed 7 bases and J 6 bases; nucleotides not matched to a gene: 16. Germline CDR1 MNHEY, CDR2 SVGEGT. The CDR3 reads CASTGPGLAGALSSGELFF. The CDR3 coding sequence is TGTGCCAGCACCGGACCGGGACTAGCGGGAGCCCTCTCCTCCGGGGAGCTGTTTTTT.

In this sample, this clonotype turned up many times. V gene TRBV10-3 combines with J gene TRBJ2-5; 8 bases are a match to TRBD2. CDR3 length equals 14 residues. CDR1 and CDR2 (germline): ENHRY, SYGVKD. V dropped 6 bases and J dropped 2; count of bases not matched to a gene: 5. CDR3 sequence reads: CAIRASGPQETQYF. As DNA, the CDR3 is TGTGCCATCAGGGCTAGCGGGCCTCAAGAGACCCAGTACTTC.

The chain combines TRBV28 with TRBJ1-2, with D possibly TRBD1 on 6 matching bases. Germline lookup yields CDR1 MDHEN and CDR2 SYDVKM. The CDR3 length is 17 residues. Trimming took 1 base from V and 2 from J, leaving 17 bases between them. The CDR3: CASSLFPTGFGNYGYTF. Written as DNA, the CDR3 is TGTGCCAGCAGTTTATTCCCCACAGGGTTCGGGAACTATGGCTACACCTTC.

This clonotype was observed at least ten times. This clone may be a read error of a much larger clone one base away. This chain connects TRBV12-3 or TRBV12-4 to TRBJ2-5; D may be TRBD2 (6 bases). V was pared by 7 bases and J by 7 bases, with 19 bases between. The CDR3 runs 14 residues. The CDR3 nucleotides are TGTGCCAGCAACGCCCAGACTAGACGGGGGACCCAGTACTTC. Its translation is CASNAQTRRGTQYF.

The rearrangement uses TRBV19 and TRBJ2-2; tentative D call: TRBD2 (5 bases). V was pared by 4 bases and J by 0 bases, with 18 bases between. The CDR3 has 18 amino acids. Germline V gene lookup returns CDR1 LNHDA and CDR2 SQIVND (reference sequence). As DNA, the CDR3 is TGTGCCAGTAGTACGCCCCAGATGGAGGTCCCGAACACCGGGGAGCTGTTTTTT. It encodes CASSTPQMEVPNTGELFF.

At least ten counts were recorded for this clonotype. The rearrangement links TRBV6-2 or TRBV6-3 to TRBJ1-5; no clear D gene. V lost 7 bases and J 1 base, leaving 14 bases between the germline ends. The CDR3 sequence is 15 residues long. Germline CDR1 is MNHEY and CDR2 is SVGEGT. CDR3 sequence: CASNPDGGSNQPQHF. The CDR3 DNA sequence: TGTGCCAGCAACCCGGACGGCGGAAGCAATCAGCCCCAGCATTTT.

The V call is TRBV28, the J call TRBJ2-7; weak D call: TRBD1 (6 bases). The germline V and J ends were trimmed by 2 bases and 0 bases, with 14 bases remaining between them. This CDR3 comprises 16 residues. The germline V gene encodes CDR1 MDHEN and CDR2 SYDVKM. CDR3 nucleotides: TGTGCCAGCAGTTTAGACGGGACAACGAGCTCCTACGAGCAGTACTTC. Translation: CASSLDGTTSSYEQYF.

This clonotype was observed a few times. The gene calls are TRBV27 and TRBJ1-6; 8 nucleotides match TRBD1. The CDR3 is 13 residues long. V dropped 6 bases and J dropped 10; count of bases not matched to a gene: 5. Germline V gene lookup returns CDR1 MNHEY and CDR2 SMNVEV (reference sequence). The CDR3 nucleotides are TGTGCCAGCAGCACAGGGGGAAACTCACCCCTCCACTTT. Translated: CASSTGGNSPLHF.

This clonotype showed up many times. This rearrangement joins TRBV7-2 to TRBJ1-5; D ambiguous. There are 13 residues in the CDR3. CDR1 is SGHTA and CDR2 is FQGNSA in the germline V gene. Trimming removed 0 bases from V and 2 bases from J, with 2 bases in between. Written as DNA, the CDR3 is TGTGCCAGCAGCTTAGCCCGCAATCAGCCCCAGCATTTT. Encoded protein: CASSLARNQPQHF. Looking up the rest from reference TRBV7-2 and TRBJ1-5 gives the full variable domain: GAGVSQSPSNKVTEKGKDVELRCDPISGHTALYWYRQSLGQGLEFLIYFQGNSAPDKSGLPSDRFSAERTGGSVSTLTIQRTQQEDSAVYLCASSLARNQPQHFGDGTRLSIL.

Ten or more counts support this clonotype. The V call is TRBV12-3 or TRBV12-4, the J call TRBJ1-5, with TRBD1 identical over 9 bases. V gave up 6 bases and J gave up 5 bases; unmatched junction bases: 8. This CDR3 region has 15 residues. DNA for the CDR3: TGTGCCAGCAGCCGGACAGGGGCCCATGATCAGCCCCAGCATTTT. This codes for CASSRTGAHDQPQHF.

The sample holds many counts of this clonotype. The chain joins TRBV10-3 to TRBJ1-5, with D possibly being TRBD1 (6 bases). The germline gives CDR1 ENHRY, CDR2 SYGVKD. The ends were cut back, 10 bases at V and 5 bases at J, with 21 bases in the middle. The CDR3 is made up of 15 amino acids. CDR3 sequence (DNA): TGTGCCACCGACGGCGACGCCAGGGGAGATCAGCCCCAGCATTTT. Amino acid sequence: CATDGDARGDQPQHF.

This clonotype has at least ten counts. V is TRBV28 and J is TRBJ1-1; D call uncertain. CDR1 MDHEN and CDR2 SYDVKM come from the germline V gene. The CDR3 extends over 16 amino acids. Trimming stripped 3 bases from V and 2 bases from J, with 16 bases between. The CDR3 DNA reads TGTGCCAGCAGTTTGGAACCCGGAGGGAAAAACACTGAAGCTTTCTTT. It codes for CASSLEPGGKNTEAFF.

This clonotype occurred many times. This CDR3 reads CASGLLYEQYF. The CDR3 coding sequence is TGTGCCAGCGGGCTGCTCTACGAGCAGTACTTC. The chain carries TRBV6-5 and TRBJ2-7; D unclear. Germline loops: CDR1 MNHEY, CDR2 SVGAGI. V was shortened by 8 bases and J by 3 bases, with 8 bases between the two germline ends. CDR3 length: 11 amino acids.

This clonotype has at least ten counts. The V call is TRBV7-2, the J call TRBJ1-5, with 9 positions matching TRBD1. The CDR3 loop spans 14 amino acids. J was trimmed by 6 bases and V by 5 bases; bases with no gene match: 5. CDR1 and CDR2 from the germline V gene are SGHTA and FQGNSA. CDR3 nucleotide sequence: TGTGCCAGCAGCCCAGGGACAGGGCTTCAGCCCCAGCATTTT. Translating gives CASSPGTGLQPQHF. Using reference TRBV7-2 and TRBJ1-5 for the parts outside the CDR3, the full variable domain is GAGVSQSPSNKVTEKGKDVELRCDPISGHTALYWYRQSLGQGLEFLIYFQGNSAPDKSGLPSDRFSAERTGGSVSTLTIQRTQQEDSAVYLCASSPGTGLQPQHFGDGTRLSIL.

This rearrangement joins TRBV6-5 to TRBJ1-1, with unresolved D. Trimming shortened V by 0 bases and J by 0 bases, and 8 bases separated the two germline ends. The germline V gene encodes CDR1 MNHEY and CDR2 SVGAGI. The length of the CDR3 is 15 residues. This CDR3 reads CASSYSRTVNTEAFF. CDR3 sequence (DNA): TGTGCCAGCAGTTACTCGAGAACGGTGAACACTGAAGCTTTCTTT.

This clonotype was seen repeatedly, ten times or more. CDR3 residues: CASSGAGAGETQYF. In DNA, the CDR3 is TGTGCCAGCAGCGGAGCGGGAGCCGGAGAGACCCAGTACTTC. V is TRBV6-1 and J is TRBJ2-5; TRBD2 aligns across 8 bases. Germline V lookup: CDR1 MNHNS, CDR2 SASEGT. The CDR3 has 14 amino acids. The J segment lost 4 bases and the V segment lost 6 bases, leaving 7 bases of the junction unmatched.